The following is a T cell receptor beta chain sequence with its context. What it recognizes is unknown. Replicate sorted-subset PCRs were loaded with 150 to 250 ng DNA, tens of thousands of T cell genomes. Sequencing used immunoSEQ multiplex PCR; TCRdb keeps in-frame clones, though not all of them. The sample holds around 750,000 clones, about 74% seen once. These data belong to a study of shared clonotypes between healthy human individuals. J gave up 2 bases and V 2 bases, and 3 bases lay outside the gene matches. Germline loops: CDR1 SGHRS, CDR2 YFSETQ. The length of the CDR3 is 15 residues. Whole-study findings and limits: Relative to their counterparts shared across all four donors, non-shared clonotypes exhibited diminished generation probabilities.

This TCR was sampled from a woman aged 25 to 39 in good health. The sample taken for sequencing was memory CD4+ T cells sorted from blood. The sample's subset: CD45RA-negative fraction. The chain uses TRBV5-1 and TRBJ2-7; 11 positions match TRBD2. DNA of the CDR3: TGCGCCAGCAGCTTACTAGCGGGAGTTACCTACGAGCAGTACTTC. Amino acids: CASSLLAGVTYEQYF. Full variable domain (outside the CDR3, taken from reference TRBV5-1 and TRBJ2-7): KAGVTQTPRYLIKTRGQQVTLSCSPISGHRSVSWYQQTPGQGLQFLFEYFSETQRNKGNFPGRFSGRQFSNSRSEMNVSTLELGDSALYLCASSLLAGVTYEQYFGPGTRLTVT.